The 7 T cell receptor beta chains listed next were all sequenced from one sample in a study of spatial heterogeneity in lung cancer (dated by TCRdb to the late 2010s). Libraries were prepared through 5' RACE. TCRdb lists the instrument as NextSeq 500. TCRdb reworked the public reads: Q25 trimming with fastp, MiXCR clone assembly, productive beta chains retained. Rows are combined by CDR3 protein, so each entry shows the most common genes and DNA. In this sample the table shows roughly 70,000 distinct CDR3 sequences, 8% to 9% of which occur a single time. Of the sample, more than 1.5% falls within the top ten clones. The sample's time point label, decoded: blood at routine non-recurrence follow-up after resection. This specimen was PBMCs, taken at follow-up. The receptors shown here come from a female donor with early-stage non-small cell lung cancer.

This clonotype showed up many times. V usage is TRBV20-1 and J usage is TRBJ1-2; possible D gene TRBD1, 5 bases. The V end lost 2 bases, the J end lost 1 base, and 8 bases lay between the germline ends. Germline V gene data show CDR1 as DFQATT and CDR2 as SNEGSKA (reference sequence). The CDR3 loop spans 13 amino acids. CDR3 sequence: CSARTGGNYGYTF. The CDR3 nucleotides are TGCAGTGCTAGAACGGGGGGTAACTATGGCTACACCTTC.

This clonotype has a count of ten or more. The chain combines TRBV29-1 with TRBJ2-2; no reliable D call. Trimming took 6 bases from V and 4 from J, leaving 9 bases between them. In germline, CDR1 is SQVTM, CDR2 ANQGSEA. There are 12 residues in the CDR3. CDR3 sequence reads: CSVTLLTGELFF. CDR3 in DNA: TGCAGCGTGACCCTTCTCACCGGGGAGCTGTTTTTT.

The chain links TRBV6-2 or TRBV6-3 to TRBJ2-2; D may be TRBD2 (6 bases). V lost 5 bases to trimming and J lost 2 bases, with 9 bases between them. The length of the CDR3 is 14 residues. CDR1 and CDR2 (germline): MNHEY, SVGEGT. This CDR3 reads CASSPSANTGELFF. CDR3 nucleotides: TGTGCCAGCAGTCCTAGCGCAAACACCGGGGAGCTGTTTTTT.

A remark on this clonotype: At one boundary the junction diverges from the germline segment, which might be a read error. The rearrangement joins TRBV6-2 or TRBV6-3 to TRBJ2-2; the match to TRBD2 covers 9 bases. Germline CDR1 is MNHEY and CDR2 is SVGEGT. The CDR3 runs to 16 residues. The CDR3 reads CASSYSSLAGAGERFF. For the CDR3, the DNA is TGTGCCAGCAGTTACTCTTCCTTAGCGGGAGCCGGGGAGCGGTTTTTT.

In its sample, this clonotype was seen many times. V gene TRBV30 combines with J gene TRBJ2-5; 9 bases are a match to TRBD2. Germline CDR1 is GTSNPN and CDR2 is SVGIG (reference sequence). V gave up 4 bases and J gave up 4 bases; unmatched junction bases: 19. The CDR3 has 18 residues. CDR3 coding DNA: TGTGCCTGGACCTGGACTAGCGCCGCGTTTGCCGGGGGAGAGACCCAGTACTTC. This encodes CAWTWTSAAFAGGETQYF.

There are many counts of this clonotype. The chain uses TRBV29-1 and TRBJ2-7; a possible D gene is TRBD2 (5 bases). Per the germline V gene, CDR1 is SQVTM and CDR2 is ANQGSEA. V lost 4 bases, J lost 4 bases, and 11 bases lay in between. The CDR3 spans 12 residues. CDR3 region: CSVGASGYEQYF. The CDR3 DNA sequence: TGCAGCGTTGGGGCTTCGGGGTACGAGCAGTACTTC.

This clonotype showed up many times. The V and J genes are TRBV14 and TRBJ1-1, with D hard to call. The CDR3 consists of 13 residues. In germline, CDR1 is SGHDN, CDR2 FVKESK. The V end lost 4 bases, the J end lost 1 base, and 7 bases lay between the germline ends. The CDR3 here is CASSRSENTEAFF. The CDR3 coding sequence is TGTGCCAGCAGCCGATCAGAGAACACTGAAGCTTTCTTT.